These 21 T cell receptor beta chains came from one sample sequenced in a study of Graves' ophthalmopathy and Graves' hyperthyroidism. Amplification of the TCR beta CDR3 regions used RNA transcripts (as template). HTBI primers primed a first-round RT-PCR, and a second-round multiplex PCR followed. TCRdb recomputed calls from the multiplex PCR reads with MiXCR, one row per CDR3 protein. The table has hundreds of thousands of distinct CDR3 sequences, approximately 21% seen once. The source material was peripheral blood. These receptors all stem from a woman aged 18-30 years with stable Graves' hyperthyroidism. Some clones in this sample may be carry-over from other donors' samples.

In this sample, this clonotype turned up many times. CDR3 nucleotides: TGTGCCAGCGGGACACCCGTGCCTGAAGCTTTCTTT. Translation: CASGTPVPEAFF. The chain recombines TRBV19 with TRBJ1-1, with D tentatively TRBD1 (6 bases). CDR1 LNHDA and CDR2 SQIVND come from the germline V gene (reference sequence). Trimming left V 9 bases short and J 6 bases short, with 14 bases between. This CDR3 is built from 12 residues.

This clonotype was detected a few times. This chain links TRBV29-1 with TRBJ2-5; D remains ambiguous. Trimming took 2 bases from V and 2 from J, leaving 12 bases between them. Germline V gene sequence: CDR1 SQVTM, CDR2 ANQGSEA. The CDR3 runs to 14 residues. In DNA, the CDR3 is TGCAGCGTTGAAAAGCCCAGCAGGCAAGAGACCCAGTACTTC. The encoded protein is CSVEKPSRQETQYF.

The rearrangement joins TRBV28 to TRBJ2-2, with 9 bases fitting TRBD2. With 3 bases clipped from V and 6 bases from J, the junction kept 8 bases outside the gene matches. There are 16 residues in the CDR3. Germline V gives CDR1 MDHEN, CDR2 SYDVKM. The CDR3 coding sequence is TGTGCCAGCAGTTTCCCCCTGGGACTAGCCCCCGGGGAGCTGTTTTTT. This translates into CASSFPLGLAPGELFF.

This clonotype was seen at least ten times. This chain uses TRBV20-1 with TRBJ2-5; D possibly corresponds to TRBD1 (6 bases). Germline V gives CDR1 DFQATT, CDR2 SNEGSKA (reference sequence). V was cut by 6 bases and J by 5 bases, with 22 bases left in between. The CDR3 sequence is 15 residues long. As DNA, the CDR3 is TGCAGTGCGACGAGGGGAACAGGGTTTCAGGAGACCCAGTACTTC. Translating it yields CSATRGTGFQETQYF.

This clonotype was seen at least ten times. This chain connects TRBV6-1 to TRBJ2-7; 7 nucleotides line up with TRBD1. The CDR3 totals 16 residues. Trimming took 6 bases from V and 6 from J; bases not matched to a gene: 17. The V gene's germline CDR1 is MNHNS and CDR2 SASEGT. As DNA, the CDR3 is TGTGCCAGCAGGAACGACAGGGCAAGAGGGATGAGCGAGCAGTACTTC. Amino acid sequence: CASRNDRARGMSEQYF.

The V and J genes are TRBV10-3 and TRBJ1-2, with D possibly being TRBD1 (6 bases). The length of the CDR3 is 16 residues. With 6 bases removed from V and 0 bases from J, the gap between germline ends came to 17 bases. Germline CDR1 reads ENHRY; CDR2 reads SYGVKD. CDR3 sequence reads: CAIRPGQGTSNYGYTF. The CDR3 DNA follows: TGTGCCATCAGGCCGGGACAAGGGACCTCTAACTATGGCTACACCTTC.

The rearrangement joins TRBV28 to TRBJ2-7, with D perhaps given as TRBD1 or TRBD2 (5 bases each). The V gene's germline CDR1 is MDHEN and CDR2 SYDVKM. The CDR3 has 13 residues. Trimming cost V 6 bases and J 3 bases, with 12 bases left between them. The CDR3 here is CASRGTAFYEQYF. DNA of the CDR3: TGTGCCAGCAGAGGGACGGCTTTCTACGAGCAGTACTTC.

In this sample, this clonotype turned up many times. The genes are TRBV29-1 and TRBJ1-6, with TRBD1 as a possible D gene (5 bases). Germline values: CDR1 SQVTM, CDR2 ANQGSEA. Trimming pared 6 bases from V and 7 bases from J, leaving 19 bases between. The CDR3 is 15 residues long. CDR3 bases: TGCAGCGTCAGGCAGCGGGACGCCTTAAATTCACCCCTCCACTTT. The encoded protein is CSVRQRDALNSPLHF.

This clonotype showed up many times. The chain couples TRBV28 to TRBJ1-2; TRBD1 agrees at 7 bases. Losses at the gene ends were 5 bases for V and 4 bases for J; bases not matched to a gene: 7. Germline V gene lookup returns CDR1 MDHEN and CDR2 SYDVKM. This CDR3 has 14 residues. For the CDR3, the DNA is TGTGCCAGCAGTAGCCCGACAGGGTTCTATGGCTACACCTTC. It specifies CASSSPTGFYGYTF.

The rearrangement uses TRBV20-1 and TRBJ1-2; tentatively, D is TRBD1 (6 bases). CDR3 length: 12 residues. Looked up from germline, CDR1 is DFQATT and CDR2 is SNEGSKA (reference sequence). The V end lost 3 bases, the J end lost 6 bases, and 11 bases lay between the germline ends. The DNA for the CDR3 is TGCAGTGCTAGCAGGGGCGGCGATGGCTACACCTTC. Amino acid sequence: CSASRGGDGYTF.

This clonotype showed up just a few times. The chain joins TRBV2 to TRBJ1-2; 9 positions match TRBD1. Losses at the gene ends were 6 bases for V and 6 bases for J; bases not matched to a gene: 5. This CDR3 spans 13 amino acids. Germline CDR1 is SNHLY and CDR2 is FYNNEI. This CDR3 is CASRPQGANGYTF. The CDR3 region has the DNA TGTGCCAGCAGGCCACAGGGGGCGAATGGCTACACCTTC.

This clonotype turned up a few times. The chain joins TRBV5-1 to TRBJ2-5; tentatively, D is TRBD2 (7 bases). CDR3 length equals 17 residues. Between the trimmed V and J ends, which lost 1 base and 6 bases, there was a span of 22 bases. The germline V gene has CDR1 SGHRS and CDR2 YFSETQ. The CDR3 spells CASSLPPIGGGLKTQYF. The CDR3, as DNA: TGCGCCAGCAGCTTGCCTCCTATTGGGGGGGGCCTTAAGACCCAGTACTTC. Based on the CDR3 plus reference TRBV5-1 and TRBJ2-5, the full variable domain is KAGVTQTPRYLIKTRGQQVTLSCSPISGHRSVSWYQQTPGQGLQFLFEYFSETQRNKGNFPGRFSGRQFSNSRSEMNVSTLELGDSALYLCASSLPPIGGGLKTQYFGPGTRLLVL.

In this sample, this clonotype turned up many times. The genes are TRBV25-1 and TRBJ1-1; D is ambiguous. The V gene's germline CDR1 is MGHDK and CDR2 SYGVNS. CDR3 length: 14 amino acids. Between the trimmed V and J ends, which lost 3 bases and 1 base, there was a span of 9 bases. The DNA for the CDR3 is TGTGCCAGCAGTGATCGGGGTCGGAACACTGAAGCTTTCTTT. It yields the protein CASSDRGRNTEAFF. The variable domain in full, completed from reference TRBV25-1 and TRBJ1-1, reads EADIYQTPRYLVIGTGKKITLECSQTMGHDKMYWYQQDPGMELHLIHYSYGVNSTEKGDLSSESTVSRIRTEHFPLTLESARPSHTSQYLCASSDRGRNTEAFFGQGTRLTVV.

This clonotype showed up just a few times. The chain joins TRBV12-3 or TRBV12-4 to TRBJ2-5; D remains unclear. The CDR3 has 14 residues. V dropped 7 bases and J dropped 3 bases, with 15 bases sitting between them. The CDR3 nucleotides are TGTGCCAGCAATGAACCACCCTTTGAAGAGACCCAGTACTTC. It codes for CASNEPPFEETQYF.

The CDR3 reads CATSDEGYSGNTIYF. CDR3 sequence (DNA): TGTGCCACCAGTGATGAGGGATACTCTGGAAACACCATATATTTT. The chain couples TRBV24-1 to TRBJ1-3; the D is unclear. Between the trimmed V and J ends, which lost 3 bases and 0 bases, there was a span of 8 bases. Germline values: CDR1 KGHDR, CDR2 SFDVKD. The CDR3 runs 15 residues.

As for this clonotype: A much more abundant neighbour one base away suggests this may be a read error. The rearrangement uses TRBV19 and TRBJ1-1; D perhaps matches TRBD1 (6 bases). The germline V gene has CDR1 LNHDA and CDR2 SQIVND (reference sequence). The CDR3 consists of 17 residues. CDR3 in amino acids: CASSIGPREGVNTEACF. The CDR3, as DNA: TGTGCCAGTAGTATTGGCCCTCGGGAGGGGGTGAACACTGAAGCTTGCTTT.

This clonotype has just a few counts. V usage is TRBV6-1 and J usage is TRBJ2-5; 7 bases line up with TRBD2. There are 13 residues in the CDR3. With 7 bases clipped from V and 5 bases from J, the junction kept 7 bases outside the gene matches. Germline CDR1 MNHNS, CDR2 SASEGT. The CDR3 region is CASKRGAEETQYF. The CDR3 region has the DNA TGTGCCAGCAAGCGGGGAGCGGAGGAGACCCAGTACTTC.

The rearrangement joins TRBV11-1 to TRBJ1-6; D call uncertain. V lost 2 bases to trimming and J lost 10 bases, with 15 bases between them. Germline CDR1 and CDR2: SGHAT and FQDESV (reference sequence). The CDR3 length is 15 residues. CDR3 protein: CASSLSFAGTSPLHF. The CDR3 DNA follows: TGTGCCAGCAGCTTAAGTTTCGCGGGAACCTCACCCCTCCACTTT. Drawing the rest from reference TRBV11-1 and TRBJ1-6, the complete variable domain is EAEVAQSPRYKITEKSQAVAFWCDPISGHATLYWYRQILGQGPELLVQFQDESVVDDSQLPKDRFSAERLKGVDSTLKIQPAELGDSAMYLCASSLSFAGTSPLHFGNGTRLTVT.

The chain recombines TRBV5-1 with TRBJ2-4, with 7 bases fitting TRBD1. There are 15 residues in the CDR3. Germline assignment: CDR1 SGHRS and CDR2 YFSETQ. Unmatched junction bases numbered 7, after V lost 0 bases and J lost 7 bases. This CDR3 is CASSLGQGEGNIQYF. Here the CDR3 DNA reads TGCGCCAGCAGCTTGGGACAGGGAGAGGGTAACATTCAGTACTTC.

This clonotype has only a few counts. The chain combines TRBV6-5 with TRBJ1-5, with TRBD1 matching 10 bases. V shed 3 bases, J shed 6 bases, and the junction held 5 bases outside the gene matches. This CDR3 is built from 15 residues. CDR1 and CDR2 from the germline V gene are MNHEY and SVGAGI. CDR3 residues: CASSYGQGGPQPQHF. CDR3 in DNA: TGTGCCAGCAGTTATGGACAGGGGGGTCCTCAGCCCCAGCATTTT.

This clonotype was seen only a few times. Written as DNA, the CDR3 is TGCGCCAGCAGTGAGATGGGACAGGGCGGCACCGGGGAGCTGTTTTTT. This encodes CASSEMGQGGTGELFF. The gene calls are TRBV10-2 and TRBJ2-2; 9 bases map to TRBD1. CDR1 and CDR2 (germline): WSHSY, SAAADI. Trimming removed 2 bases from V and 4 bases from J; junction bases left unmatched: 5. CDR3 length: 16 amino acids.